The 18 T cell receptor beta chains listed next were all sequenced from one sample in a study of cytomegalovirus exposure and HLA in healthy donors. PCR was performed using 60 Vbeta and 13 Jbeta primers. Only in-frame clones appear in the TCRdb table, and some are missing; sequencing was by immunoSEQ multiplex PCR. The sample yields about 180,000 clones, approximately 84% seen once. Sequencing used PBMCs. The receptors here all came from a woman between 45 and 65 years old in good health and CMV-seropositive.

This chain joins TRBV7-2 and TRBJ2-3, with 11 bases aligning to TRBD2. J gave up 5 bases and V 5 bases, and 6 bases lay outside the gene matches. The CDR3 totals 15 residues. Germline CDR1 is SGHTA and CDR2 is FQGNSA. The CDR3 region has the DNA TGTGCCAGCAGCCCCTTAGCGGGGGGGGTAGATACGCAGTATTTT. It yields the protein CASSPLAGGVDTQYF.

This rearrangement joins TRBV5-1 to TRBJ2-6, with TRBD1 identical over 9 bases. After removal of 2 bases from V and 2 bases from J, the junction contained 2 bases not matched to a gene. This CDR3 has 16 amino acids. Per germline, CDR1 SGHRS and CDR2 YFSETQ. The CDR3 nucleotides read TGCGCCAGCAGCTTACAGGGGGCTCCTGGGGCCAACGTCCTGACTTTC. It codes for CASSLQGAPGANVLTF.

The rearrangement uses TRBV6-6 and TRBJ1-5; the match to TRBD1 covers 9 bases. Germline V gene lookup returns CDR1 MNHNY and CDR2 SVGAGI (reference sequence). J lost 9 bases, V lost 7 bases, and 7 bases had no gene match. The CDR3 is made up of 13 amino acids. CDR3 nucleotides: TGTGCCAGCACCCTACAGGGGGCCGCGCCCCAGCATTTT. It yields the protein CASTLQGAAPQHF.

The rearrangement uses TRBV5-1 and TRBJ2-5, with 9 bases that match TRBD1. The J call is doubtful: the DNA matches TRBJ2-7 better. Germline CDR1 is SGHRS and CDR2 is YFSETQ. The CDR3 sequence is 14 residues long. The CDR3 loop is CASSLRTGGVEQYF. In DNA form, the CDR3 reads TGCGCCAGCAGCTTGAGAACAGGGGGCGTCGAGCAGTACTTC.

The V call is TRBV2, the J call TRBJ1-2, with D maybe TRBD1 (5 bases). Germline V gives CDR1 SNHLY, CDR2 FYNNEI. The CDR3 sequence is 14 residues long. Deletions cut 1 base from V and 8 bases from J, with 14 bases between. CDR3 in amino acids: CASSEESGAPGYTF. The CDR3 DNA follows: TGTGCCAGCAGTGAAGAAAGCGGGGCTCCAGGCTACACCTTC.

This chain connects TRBV7-2 to TRBJ1-1; 11 bases match TRBD1. The CDR3 has 16 amino acids. V gave up 5 bases and J gave up 4 bases; unmatched junction bases: 9. In germline, CDR1 is SGHTA, CDR2 FQGNSA. In nucleotides, the CDR3 is TGTGCCAGCAGCCCGAGGACAGGGGGCTGGGGCACTGAAGCTTTCTTT. Translation: CASSPRTGGWGTEAFF.

This clone has more than one count but fewer than ten. This sequence joins TRBV7-2 and TRBJ2-7, with 11 positions matching TRBD1. J was trimmed by 3 bases and V by 5 bases; bases with no gene match: 9. There are 16 residues in the CDR3. Per the germline V gene, CDR1 is SGHTA and CDR2 is FQGNSA. CDR3 sequence reads: CASSLLVGTGGYEQYF. The CDR3 nucleotides read TGTGCCAGCAGCCTACTTGTGGGGACAGGGGGCTACGAGCAGTACTTC.

The gene calls are TRBV5-4 and TRBJ1-2; D uncertain. This CDR3 has 16 amino acids. Germline CDR1 reads SGHNT; CDR2 reads YYREEE (reference sequence). V shed 4 bases and J shed 4 bases, with 20 bases lying between them. The CDR3, as DNA: TGTGCCAGCAGCCCCTCGGACGGGAGCTCATTCTATGGCTACACCTTC. It is translated as CASSPSDGSSFYGYTF.

This chain connects TRBV5-1 to TRBJ2-7, with 12 positions matching TRBD1. With 3 bases clipped from V and 3 bases from J, the junction kept 4 bases outside the gene matches. The CDR3 loop spans 15 amino acids. Germline CDR1 is SGHRS and CDR2 is YFSETQ. This CDR3 reads CASSSGTGGFYEQYF. The DNA of the CDR3 is TGCGCCAGCAGCTCCGGGACAGGGGGCTTCTACGAGCAGTACTTC.

This clone was observed a single time. The chain is built from TRBV21-1 and TRBJ2-7; the table gives TRBD2 as D, unverified against the DNA. TRBV21-1 is a pseudogene segment. The CDR3 has 13 residues. For the CDR3, the DNA is TGTGCCAGCAGCGGGGGGGAATCCTACGAGCAGTACTTC. Protein: CASSGGESYEQYF.

The genes are TRBV21-1 and TRBJ2-3; the D call in the table, TRBD2, was not verified against the DNA. TRBV21-1 is a pseudogene segment. This CDR3 is 17 amino acids long. CDR3 amino acids: CASSSDTSGGPTDTQYF. CDR3 nucleotide sequence: TGTGCCAGCAGCTCCGACACTAGCGGGGGGCCGACAGATACGCAGTATTTT.

With respect to this clone: At one end the junction does not follow the germline gene, possibly because of a read error. The rearrangement links TRBV5-1 to TRBJ2-4; 8 positions agree with TRBD1. The CDR3 has 16 amino acids. Germline V lookup: CDR1 SGHRS, CDR2 YFSETQ. The CDR3 loop reads CASSLGQGVPKNSQYF. In nucleotides, the CDR3 is TGCGCCAGCAGCCTAGGACAGGGTGTGCCCAAAAACAGTCAGTACTTC.

The J gene is TRBJ1-2, the V gene TRBV7-2; a weak D match, TRBD1 (6 bases). The germline V and J ends were trimmed by 5 bases and 4 bases, with 14 bases remaining between them. This CDR3 comprises 14 residues. Germline CDR1 SGHTA, CDR2 FQGNSA. CDR3 protein: CASSPPGGGYGYTF. The CDR3 nucleotides are TGTGCCAGCAGCCCGCCGGGAGGGGGCTATGGCTACACCTTC.

The chain carries TRBV12-5 and TRBJ2-7; 7 bases fit TRBD1. Germline V gene lookup returns CDR1 LGHNT and CDR2 FRNRAP. The V gene end was trimmed by 1 base and the J gene end by 8 bases; junction bases not matched to a gene: 5. This CDR3 has 13 amino acids. The CDR3 loop reads CASGLETGSQQYF. The CDR3 coding sequence is TGTGCTAGTGGTTTGGAGACAGGGTCCCAGCAGTACTTC.

The rearrangement links TRBV5-1 to TRBJ2-3; D not resolved. The V gene's germline CDR1 is SGHRS and CDR2 YFSETQ. This CDR3 spans 13 amino acids. Between the trimmed V and J ends, which lost 0 bases and 7 bases, there was a span of 9 bases. The CDR3 DNA reads as TGCGCCAGCAGCTTGGTTACAGACAATACGCAGTATTTT. It specifies CASSLVTDNTQYF.

V is TRBV7-6 and J is TRBJ2-6, with 8 bases aligning to TRBD1. Trimming removed 8 bases from V and 3 bases from J; junction bases left unmatched: 6. Germline CDR1 and CDR2: SGHVS and FNYEAQ. This CDR3 contains 15 residues. CDR3 sequence reads: CASGPGGFGANVLTF. CDR3 coding DNA: TGTGCCAGCGGGCCAGGGGGCTTTGGGGCCAACGTCCTGACTTTC.

The rearrangement uses TRBV7-2 and TRBJ1-6; TRBD1 matches at 7 bases. This CDR3 region has 16 residues. Germline CDR1 SGHTA, CDR2 FQGNSA. Unmatched junction bases numbered 12, after V lost 3 bases and J lost 10 bases. CDR3 DNA: TGTGCCAGCAGCTTCAGACGTGGGACAGAGGGCTCACCCCTCCACTTT. It yields the protein CASSFRRGTEGSPLHF.

This sequence joins TRBV5-1 and TRBJ2-7, with D maybe TRBD2 (6 bases). V lost 0 bases and J lost 4, with 8 bases in between. This CDR3 has 13 amino acids. CDR1 and CDR2 (germline): SGHRS, YFSETQ. The CDR3, as DNA: TGCGCCAGCAGCTTGGGCGGGGAATACGAGCAGTACTTC. It yields the protein CASSLGGEYEQYF.